Following are 6 T cell receptor beta chains from one sample sequenced in a study of OX40 agonist ivuxolimab in advanced cancers. The protocol was immunoSEQ multiplex PCR, while the TCRdb copy is restricted to in-frame clones and leaves out a portion. The profile shows around 29,000 clones, 85% to 90% of them singletons. This material consisted of CD4+ or CD8+ T cells sorted from blood, taken in a trial of the OX40 agonist ivuxolimab. The receptors here all came from an adult with an advanced solid tumor such as melanoma, head and neck, liver or kidney cancer.

The gene calls are TRBV9 and TRBJ2-1; D remains unclear. The germline gives CDR1 SGDLS, CDR2 YYNGEE. The CDR3 totals 14 residues. V lost 0 bases and J 6 bases, leaving 10 bases between the germline ends. CDR3 sequence (DNA): TGTGCCAGCAGCGTAGCAAGCGCCGTCAATGAGCAGTTCTTC. It specifies CASSVASAVNEQFF.

CDR3 protein: CASSVDGGPNEQFF. As DNA, the CDR3 is TGTGCCAGCAGCGTAGATGGGGGGCCCAATGAGCAGTTCTTC. The chain employs TRBV9 and TRBJ2-1, with D possibly being TRBD1 or TRBD2 (6 bases each). The V end was cut by 0 bases, the J end by 6 bases, with 10 bases between. Germline CDR1 is SGDLS and CDR2 is YYNGEE. The CDR3 is made up of 14 amino acids. Filled out from reference TRBV9 and TRBJ2-1, the complete variable domain reads DSGVTQTPKHLITATGQRVTLRCSPRSGDLSVYWYQQSLDQGLQFLIQYYNGEERAKGNILERFSAQQFPDLHSELNLSSLELGDSALYFCASSVDGGPNEQFFGPGTRLTVL.

Here the CDR3 DNA reads TGTGCCAGCAGTGAACCCAGGGGGGGTTCCGGACAGCCCCAGCATTTT. It yields the protein CASSEPRGGSGQPQHF. The J gene is TRBJ1-5, the V gene TRBV6-1; 7 bases agree with TRBD1. This CDR3 has 16 amino acids. V dropped 2 bases and J dropped 7; count of bases not matched to a gene: 11. Germline lookup yields CDR1 MNHNS and CDR2 SASEGT.

This chain connects TRBV2 to TRBJ2-7; no definite D call. V was cut by 11 bases and J by 3 bases, with 11 bases left in between. The CDR3 runs to 11 residues. CDR1 is SNHLY and CDR2 is FYNNEI in the germline V gene. The CDR3 DNA reads as TGTGCCGGCGCCGCCCACTACGAGCAGTACTTC. Translated: CAGAAHYEQYF.

This clone appeared a single time. The chain couples TRBV19 to TRBJ2-3; no clear D gene. V was pared by 1 base and J by 5 bases, with 7 bases between. Germline lookup yields CDR1 LNHDA and CDR2 SQIVND (reference sequence). The CDR3 is made up of 13 amino acids. The CDR3 DNA follows: TGTGCCAGTAGTATAGTGATTCGAGATACGCAGTATTTT. Translated, it gives CASSIVIRDTQYF.

The V gene is TRBV28, the J gene TRBJ2-3, with TRBD2 identical over 7 bases. The CDR3 covers 14 residues. Losses at the gene ends were 7 bases for V and 2 bases for J; bases not matched to a gene: 6. From germline, CDR1 is MDHEN and CDR2 SYDVKM. The CDR3 is CASTKSGDTDTQYF. The CDR3, as DNA: TGTGCCAGCACCAAGAGCGGGGACACAGATACGCAGTATTTT.